This T cell receptor beta chain is drawn from a study of blood T cell repertoires in COVID-19. Background on the study: Specimens from acute and convalescent COVID-19 originated in the United States, Italy and Spain.

Trimming at V came to 6 bases and at J to 4 bases, leaving 9 bases not matched to a gene. Germline V gene sequence: CDR1 MNHEY, CDR2 SVGEGT. This CDR3 spans 14 amino acids. The method was immunoSEQ multiplex PCR; TCRdb's version includes in-frame clones alone and lacks a portion of them. The sample lists 250,000 to 350,000 clones, about nine tenths seen once, with approximately 12% in the top ten. The sequenced material came from peripheral blood. This clonotype was obtained from a woman in her sixties or seventies with acute or convalescent COVID-19. V is TRBV6-2 or TRBV6-3 and J is TRBJ2-7, with 7 bases aligning to TRBD1. In nucleotides, the CDR3 is TGTGCCAGCAGCGATCCTCAGGACAGGTACGAGCAGTACTTC. Its protein is CASSDPQDRYEQYF.